The text below deals with one T cell receptor beta chain. Its specificity is unknown. The data derive from a study of radiation and T cells in renal cell carcinoma. The sample's time point: blood 4 weeks post-SBRT, at nephrectomy. Documented treatment: 15 Gy SBRT to primary tumor, nephrectomy 4 weeks later. Nephrectomy followed 15 Gy stereotactic body radiation by 4 weeks. Serial blood draws occurred at baseline and 2 and 4 weeks post-SBRT. The data were produced by immunoSEQ multiplex PCR, yet TCRdb's version contains in-frame clones alone and is incomplete. The top ten hold about 25% of the sample, which has about 43,000 clones, about 82% seen once. Points from the study as a whole: Without pretreatment biopsies, baseline tumor clonotype presence was undetermined. Top tumor clonotypes rose in blood 2 weeks post-radiation, then contracted.

There are 15 residues in the CDR3. V was trimmed by 1 base and J by 10 bases, leaving 18 bases between them. Germline V gives CDR1 SGHDN, CDR2 FVKESK. The TCR was taken from an older woman with renal cell carcinoma. The V call is TRBV14, the J call TRBJ2-3; D gene ambiguous. The sequences come from blood, collected from a patient whose treatment included radiotherapy and nephrectomy. CDR3 sequence reads: CASSQAQQSRFPQYF. For the CDR3, the DNA is TGTGCCAGCAGCCAAGCCCAACAGTCCAGGTTTCCGCAGTATTTT.